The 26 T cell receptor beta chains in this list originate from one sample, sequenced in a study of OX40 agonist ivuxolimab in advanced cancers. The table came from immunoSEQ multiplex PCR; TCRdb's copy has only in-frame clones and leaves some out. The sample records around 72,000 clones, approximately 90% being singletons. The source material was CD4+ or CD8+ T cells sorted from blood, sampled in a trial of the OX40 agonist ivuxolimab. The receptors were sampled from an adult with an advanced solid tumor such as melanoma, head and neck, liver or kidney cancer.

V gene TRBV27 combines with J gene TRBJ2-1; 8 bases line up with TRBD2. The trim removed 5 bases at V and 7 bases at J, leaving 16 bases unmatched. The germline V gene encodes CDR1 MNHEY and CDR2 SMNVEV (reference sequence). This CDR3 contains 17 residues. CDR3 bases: TGTGCCAGCAGTCCATCCCGGGGTAGCGGGACGGGAAATGAGCAGTTCTTC. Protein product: CASSPSRGSGTGNEQFF.

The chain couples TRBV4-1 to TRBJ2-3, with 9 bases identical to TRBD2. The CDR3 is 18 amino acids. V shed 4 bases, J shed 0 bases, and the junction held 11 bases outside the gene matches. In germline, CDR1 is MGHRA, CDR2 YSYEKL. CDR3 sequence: CASSPPFRGRVSTDTQYF. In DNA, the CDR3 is TGCGCCAGCAGCCCCCCATTTCGCGGGAGGGTTAGCACAGATACGCAGTATTTT.

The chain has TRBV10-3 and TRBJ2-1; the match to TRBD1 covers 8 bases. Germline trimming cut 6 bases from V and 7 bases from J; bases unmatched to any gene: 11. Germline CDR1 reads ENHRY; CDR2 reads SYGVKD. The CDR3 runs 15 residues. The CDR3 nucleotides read TGTGCCATCAGGGGGGGACAGGCCGACGGGAATGAGCAGTTCTTC. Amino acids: CAIRGGQADGNEQFF.

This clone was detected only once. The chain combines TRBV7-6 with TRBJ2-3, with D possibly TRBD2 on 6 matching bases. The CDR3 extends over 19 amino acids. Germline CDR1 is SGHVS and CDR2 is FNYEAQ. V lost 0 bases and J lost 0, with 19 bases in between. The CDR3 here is CASSLARAGRGISTDTQYF. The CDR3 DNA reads TGTGCCAGCAGCTTAGCTAGAGCGGGTCGAGGAATTAGCACAGATACGCAGTATTTT.

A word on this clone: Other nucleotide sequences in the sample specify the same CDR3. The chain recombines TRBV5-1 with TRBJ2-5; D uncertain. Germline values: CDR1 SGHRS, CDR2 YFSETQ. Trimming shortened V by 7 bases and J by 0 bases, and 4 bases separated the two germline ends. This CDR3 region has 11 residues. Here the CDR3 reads CASHNQETQYF. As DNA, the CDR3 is TGCGCCAGCCATAACCAAGAGACCCAGTACTTC.

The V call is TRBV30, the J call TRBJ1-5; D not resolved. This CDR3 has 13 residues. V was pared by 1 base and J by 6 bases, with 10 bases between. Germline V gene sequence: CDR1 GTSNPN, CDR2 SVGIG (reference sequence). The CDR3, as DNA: TGTGCCTGGAGTGGGAGGCCGACTCAGCCCCAGCATTTT. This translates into CAWSGRPTQPQHF.

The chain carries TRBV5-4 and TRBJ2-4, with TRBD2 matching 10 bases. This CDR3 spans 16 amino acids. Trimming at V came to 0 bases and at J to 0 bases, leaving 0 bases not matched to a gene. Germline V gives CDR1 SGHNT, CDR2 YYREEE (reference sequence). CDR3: CASSLGLAGAKNIQYF. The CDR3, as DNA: TGTGCCAGCAGCTTGGGACTAGCGGGAGCCAAAAACATTCAGTACTTC.

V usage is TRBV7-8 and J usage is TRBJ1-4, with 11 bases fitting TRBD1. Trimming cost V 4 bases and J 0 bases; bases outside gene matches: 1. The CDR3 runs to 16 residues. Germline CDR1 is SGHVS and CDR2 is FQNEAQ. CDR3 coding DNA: TGTGCCAGCAGCTGGGGACAGGGGGCAACTAATGAAAAACTGTTTTTT. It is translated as CASSWGQGATNEKLFF.

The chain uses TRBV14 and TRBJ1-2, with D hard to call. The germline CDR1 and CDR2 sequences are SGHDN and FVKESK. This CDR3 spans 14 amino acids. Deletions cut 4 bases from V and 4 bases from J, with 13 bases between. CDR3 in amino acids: CASSLRNPVYGYTF. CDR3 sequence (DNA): TGTGCCAGCAGCCTGCGAAACCCGGTCTATGGCTACACCTTC.

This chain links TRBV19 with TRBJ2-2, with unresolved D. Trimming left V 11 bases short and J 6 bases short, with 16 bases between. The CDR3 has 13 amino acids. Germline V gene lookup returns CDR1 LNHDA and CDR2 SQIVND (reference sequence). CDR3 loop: CAANFPPSGELFF. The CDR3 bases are TGTGCCGCGAACTTCCCCCCTTCCGGGGAGCTGTTTTTT.

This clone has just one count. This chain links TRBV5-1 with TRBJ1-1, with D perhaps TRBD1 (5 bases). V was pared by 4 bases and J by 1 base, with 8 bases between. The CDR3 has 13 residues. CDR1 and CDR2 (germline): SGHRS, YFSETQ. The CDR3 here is CASSPDKNTEAFF. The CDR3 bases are TGCGCCAGCAGCCCGGACAAGAACACTGAAGCTTTCTTT.

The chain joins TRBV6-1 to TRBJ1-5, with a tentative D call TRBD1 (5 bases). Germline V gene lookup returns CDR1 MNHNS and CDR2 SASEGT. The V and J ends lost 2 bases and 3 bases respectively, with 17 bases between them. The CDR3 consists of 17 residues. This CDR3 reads CASSETAQTAFNQPQHF. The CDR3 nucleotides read TGTGCCAGCAGTGAAACAGCCCAGACAGCTTTCAATCAGCCCCAGCATTTT.

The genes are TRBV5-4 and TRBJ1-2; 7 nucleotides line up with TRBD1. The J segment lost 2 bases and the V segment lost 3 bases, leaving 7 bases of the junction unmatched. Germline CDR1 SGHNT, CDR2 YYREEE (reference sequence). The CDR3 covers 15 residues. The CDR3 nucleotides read TGTGCCAGCAGCTCGGGGACAGCGATAAACTATGGCTACACCTTC. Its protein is CASSSGTAINYGYTF.

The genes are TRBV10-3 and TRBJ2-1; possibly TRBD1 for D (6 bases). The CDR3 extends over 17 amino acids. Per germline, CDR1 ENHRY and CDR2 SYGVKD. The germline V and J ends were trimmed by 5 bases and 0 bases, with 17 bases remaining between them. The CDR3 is CAISPNRVLSSYNEQFF. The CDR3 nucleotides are TGTGCCATCAGTCCAAACAGGGTTTTGAGCTCCTACAATGAGCAGTTCTTC.

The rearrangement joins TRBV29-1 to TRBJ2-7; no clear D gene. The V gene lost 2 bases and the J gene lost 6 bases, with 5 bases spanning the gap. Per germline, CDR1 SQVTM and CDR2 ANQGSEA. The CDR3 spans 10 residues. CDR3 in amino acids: CSVESGEQYF. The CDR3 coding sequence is TGCAGCGTTGAATCGGGCGAGCAGTACTTC.

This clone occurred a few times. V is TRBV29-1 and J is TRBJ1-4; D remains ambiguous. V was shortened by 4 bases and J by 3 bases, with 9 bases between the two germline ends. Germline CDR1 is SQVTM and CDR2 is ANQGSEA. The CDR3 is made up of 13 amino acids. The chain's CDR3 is CSVAGSANEKLFF. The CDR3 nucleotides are TGCAGCGTTGCAGGATCAGCTAATGAAAAACTGTTTTTT. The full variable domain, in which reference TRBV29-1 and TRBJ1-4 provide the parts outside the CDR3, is SAVISQKPSRDICQRGTSLTIQCQVDSQVTMMFWYRQQPGQSLTLIATANQGSEATYESGFVIDKFPISRPNLTFSTLTVSNMSPEDSSIYLCSVAGSANEKLFFGSGTQLSVL.

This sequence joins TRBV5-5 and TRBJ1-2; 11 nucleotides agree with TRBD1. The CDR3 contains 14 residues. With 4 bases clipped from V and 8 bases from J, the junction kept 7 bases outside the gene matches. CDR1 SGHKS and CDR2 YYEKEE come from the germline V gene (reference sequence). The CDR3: CASSQGTGGLGYTF. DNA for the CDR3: TGTGCCAGCAGCCAAGGGACAGGGGGTTTAGGCTACACCTTC.

In nucleotides, the CDR3 is TGTGCCAGCTCACCAAGCGGGCGAATTAATGAGCAGTTCTTC. This codes for CASSPSGRINEQFF. The chain employs TRBV18 and TRBJ2-1, with D possibly being TRBD2 (6 bases). The CDR3 has 14 residues. CDR1 and CDR2 from the germline V gene are KGHSH and LQKENI. The V end was cut by 2 bases, the J end by 7 bases, with 12 bases between. The entire variable domain, with the rest obtained from reference TRBV18 and TRBJ2-1, is as follows: NAGVMQNPRHLVRRRGQEARLRCSPMKGHSHVYWYRQLPEEGLKFMVYLQKENIIDESGMPKERFSAEFPKEGPSILRIQQVVRGDSAAYFCASSPSGRINEQFFGPGTRLTVL.

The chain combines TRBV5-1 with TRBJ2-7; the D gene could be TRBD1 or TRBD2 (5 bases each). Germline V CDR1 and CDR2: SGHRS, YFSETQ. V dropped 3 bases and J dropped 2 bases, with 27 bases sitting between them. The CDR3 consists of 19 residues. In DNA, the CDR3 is TGCGCCAGCAGCTCCCGTCCCCGCACGACCGGGACGGAGGCCTACGAGCAGTACTTC. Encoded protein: CASSSRPRTTGTEAYEQYF.

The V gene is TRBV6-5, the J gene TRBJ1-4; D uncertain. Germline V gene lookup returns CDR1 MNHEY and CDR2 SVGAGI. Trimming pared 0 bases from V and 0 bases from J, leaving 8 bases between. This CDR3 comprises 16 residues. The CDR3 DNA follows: TGTGCCAGCAGTTACTCGGGAGTCTCAACTAATGAAAAACTGTTTTTT. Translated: CASSYSGVSTNEKLFF.

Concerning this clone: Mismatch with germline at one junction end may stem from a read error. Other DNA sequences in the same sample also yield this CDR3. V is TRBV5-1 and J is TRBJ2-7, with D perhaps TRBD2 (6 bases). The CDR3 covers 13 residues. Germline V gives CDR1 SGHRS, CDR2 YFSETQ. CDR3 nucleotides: TGCGCCAGCAGCCCGGCGGGGACCTACGAGCAATACTTC. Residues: CASSPAGTYEQYF.

CDR3 residues: CASSSRGRGGYGRYEQYF. CDR3 nucleotides: TGTGCCAGCAGCTCCCGGGGCCGGGGCGGGTATGGCCGCTACGAGCAGTACTTC. The rearrangement joins TRBV5-8 to TRBJ2-7, with D possibly being TRBD1 or TRBD2 (5 bases each). The CDR3 spans 18 residues. The germline CDR1 and CDR2 sequences are SGHTS and YDEGEE. Trimming pared 3 bases from V and 3 bases from J, leaving 25 bases between.

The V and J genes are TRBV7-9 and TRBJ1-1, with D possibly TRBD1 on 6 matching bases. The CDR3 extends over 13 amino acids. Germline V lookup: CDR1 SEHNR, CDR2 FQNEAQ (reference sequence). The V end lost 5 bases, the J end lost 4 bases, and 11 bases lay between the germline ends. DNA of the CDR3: TGTGCCAGCAGCCCTACAGGGTCCACTGAAGCTTTCTTT. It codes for CASSPTGSTEAFF.

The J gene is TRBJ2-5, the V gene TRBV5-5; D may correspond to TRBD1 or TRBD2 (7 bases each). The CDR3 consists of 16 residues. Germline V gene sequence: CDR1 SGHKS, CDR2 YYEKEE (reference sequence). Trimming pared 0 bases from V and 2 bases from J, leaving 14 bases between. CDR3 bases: TGTGCCAGCAGCTTGGGTGCAGGGGGAGGGCAAGAGACCCAGTACTTC. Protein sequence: CASSLGAGGGQETQYF.

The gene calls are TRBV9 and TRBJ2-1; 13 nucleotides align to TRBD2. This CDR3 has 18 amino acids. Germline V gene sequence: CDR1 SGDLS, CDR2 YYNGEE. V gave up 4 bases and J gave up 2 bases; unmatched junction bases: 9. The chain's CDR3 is CASSRSRLAGGPYNEQFF. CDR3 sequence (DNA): TGTGCCAGCAGCAGAAGCCGACTAGCGGGGGGACCCTACAATGAGCAGTTCTTC.

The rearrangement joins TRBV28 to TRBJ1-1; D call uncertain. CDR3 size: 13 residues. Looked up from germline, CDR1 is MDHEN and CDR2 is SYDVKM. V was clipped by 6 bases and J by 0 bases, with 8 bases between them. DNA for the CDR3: TGTGCCAGCAGCCTAAATTTGAACACTGAAGCTTTCTTT. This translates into CASSLNLNTEAFF.